This entry lists 11 T cell receptor beta chains sequenced from one sample in a study of cytomegalovirus exposure and HLA in healthy donors. PCR used 60 Vbeta primers and 13 Jbeta primers. TCRdb's copy holds only in-frame clones and misses some; the assay was immunoSEQ multiplex PCR. This table holds over 150,000 clones, approximately 72% found once. Sequencing was done on a sample of PBMCs. These receptor sequences come from a man aged 50-60 years in good health and CMV-seronegative.

The chain recombines TRBV5-1 with TRBJ1-3, with no clear D. Germline lookup yields CDR1 SGHRS and CDR2 YFSETQ. The CDR3 covers 15 residues. Trimming shortened V by 0 bases and J by 0 bases, and 7 bases separated the two germline ends. The CDR3 sequence: CASSLDHSSGNTIYF. In nucleotides, the CDR3 is TGCGCCAGCAGCTTGGATCACAGCTCTGGAAACACCATATATTTT.

This clone turned up a few times. The rearrangement links TRBV7-9 to TRBJ1-2; TRBD1 might be the D (5 bases). CDR3 length equals 12 residues. Germline lookup yields CDR1 SEHNR and CDR2 FQNEAQ (reference sequence). Trimming removed 1 base at V and 7 bases at J, with 7 bases between. The CDR3 loop reads CASSLEGAGYTF. In nucleotides, the CDR3 is TGTGCCAGCAGCTTAGAAGGGGCTGGCTACACCTTC.

The V and J genes are TRBV6-4 and TRBJ1-1; 9 bases line up with TRBD1. The germline V gene has CDR1 MRHNA and CDR2 SNTAGT. Trimming cost V 5 bases and J 4 bases; bases outside gene matches: 8. The CDR3 extends over 15 amino acids. For the CDR3, the DNA is TGTGCCAGCAGTCACAGGGGGCGGCGTGGCACTGAAGCTTTCTTT. Translating gives CASSHRGRRGTEAFF.

The gene calls are TRBV5-5 and TRBJ1-6; 7 bases line up with TRBD1. The CDR3 is 14 amino acids. Germline CDR1 SGHKS, CDR2 YYEKEE (reference sequence). After removal of 3 bases from V and 10 bases from J, the junction contained 7 bases not matched to a gene. The CDR3 is CASSSTGPPSPLHF. In DNA, the CDR3 is TGTGCCAGCAGCTCGACAGGGCCTCCGTCACCCCTCCACTTT.

This sequence joins TRBV5-1 and TRBJ2-2, with 8 nucleotides matching TRBD2. The J segment lost 4 bases and the V segment lost 6 bases, leaving 5 bases of the junction unmatched. Germline loops: CDR1 SGHRS, CDR2 YFSETQ. The CDR3 is made up of 14 amino acids. CDR3 nucleotide sequence: TGCGCCAGCACAGGAACTAGCGGCACCGGGGAGCTGTTTTTT. This translates into CASTGTSGTGELFF.

V and J are TRBV4-2 and TRBJ1-1; 7 nucleotides align to TRBD1. With 1 base clipped from V and 10 bases from J, the junction kept 12 bases outside the gene matches. This CDR3 contains 15 residues. Germline CDR1 is LGHNA and CDR2 is YNFKEQ. The chain's CDR3 is CASSQVGTAFVVAFF. Written as DNA, the CDR3 is TGTGCCAGCAGCCAAGTCGGGACAGCCTTCGTCGTAGCTTTCTTT.

This clone was recorded once. The chain joins TRBV5-1 to TRBJ2-2, with 8 bases matching TRBD1. Germline V CDR1 and CDR2: SGHRS, YFSETQ. The CDR3 length is 13 residues. V lost 4 bases, J lost 6 bases, and 2 bases stayed unmatched. DNA for the CDR3: TGCGCCAGCAGCCAGGGGGCCTCCGGGGAGCTGTTTTTT. Residues: CASSQGASGELFF.

The chain recombines TRBV18 with TRBJ1-4; D unresolved. V was clipped by 1 base and J by 5 bases, with 5 bases between them. The germline gives CDR1 KGHSH, CDR2 LQKENI. CDR3 size: 13 residues. CDR3 nucleotides: TGTGCCAGCTCACCACAAACAAATGAAAAACTGTTTTTT. It codes for CASSPQTNEKLFF.

This chain uses TRBV7-2 with TRBJ1-3; 10 bases agree with TRBD1. Unmatched junction bases numbered 2, after V lost 5 bases and J lost 1 base. The CDR3 length is 15 residues. Looked up from germline, CDR1 is SGHTA and CDR2 is FQGNSA. The CDR3 sequence: CASSQDRGSGNTIYF. The DNA for the CDR3 is TGTGCCAGCAGCCAGGACAGGGGGTCTGGAAACACCATATATTTT.

This clone was observed a few times. This sequence joins TRBV6-5 and TRBJ1-1; 7 bases match TRBD1. The CDR3 is 15 residues long. The V gene's germline CDR1 is MNHEY and CDR2 SVGAGI. The V segment lost 6 bases and the J segment 1 base; nucleotides outside the gene matches: 8. The DNA of the CDR3 is TGTGCCAGCAGCCATCACAGGGGATGGAACACTGAAGCTTTCTTT. This codes for CASSHHRGWNTEAFF.

The chain recombines TRBV14 with TRBJ2-7; TRBD1 is a possible D gene (5 bases). V was shortened by 1 base and J by 0 bases, with 13 bases between the two germline ends. The CDR3 runs to 16 residues. Germline loops: CDR1 SGHDN, CDR2 FVKESK. The chain's CDR3 is CASSQATGPSSYEQYF. The CDR3 DNA reads TGTGCCAGCAGCCAAGCTACAGGTCCCAGCTCCTACGAGCAGTACTTC.